This TCR beta chain was profiled in a study of control samples from healthy donors and cancer patients. This table comes from immunoSEQ multiplex PCR, and its TCRdb copy is limited to in-frame clones, with some not included. The profile shows 10,000 to 15,000 clones, around 87% of them singletons. CDR1 and CDR2 (germline): LNHDA, SQIVND (reference sequence). The CDR3 is 14 residues long. V dropped 8 bases and J dropped 5; count of bases not matched to a gene: 5. Sequencing was done on a sample of formalin-fixed, paraffin-embedded tissue. The receptor comes from a male donor with melanoma. This sequence joins TRBV19 and TRBJ2-2, with 10 bases identical to TRBD2. The CDR3 here is CASETSGRTGELFF. The CDR3 DNA sequence: TGTGCCAGTGAGACTAGCGGGCGAACCGGGGAGCTGTTTTTT.